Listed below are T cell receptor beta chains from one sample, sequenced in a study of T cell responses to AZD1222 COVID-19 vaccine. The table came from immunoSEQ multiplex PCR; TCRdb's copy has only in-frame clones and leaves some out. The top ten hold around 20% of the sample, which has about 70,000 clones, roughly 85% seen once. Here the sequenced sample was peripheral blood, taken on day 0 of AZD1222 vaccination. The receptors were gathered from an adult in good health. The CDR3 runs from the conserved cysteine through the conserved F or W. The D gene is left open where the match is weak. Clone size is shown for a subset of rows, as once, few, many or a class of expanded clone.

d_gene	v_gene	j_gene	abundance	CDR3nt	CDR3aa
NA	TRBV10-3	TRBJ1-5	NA	TGTGCCATCAGTGACAGGGATCTCAATCAGCCCCAGCATTTT	CAISDRDLNQPQHF
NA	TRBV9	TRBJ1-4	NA	TGTGCCAGCAGCGTGACAGGAAATGAAAAACTGTTTTTT	CASSVTGNEKLFF
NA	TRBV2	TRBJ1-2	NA	TGTGCCAGCAGTGAGTGGGTCCAGTTCTATGGCTACACCTTC	CASSEWVQFYGYTF
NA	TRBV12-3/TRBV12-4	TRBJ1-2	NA	TGTGCCAGCAGCTTGGGGGGGATCTATGGCTACACCTTC	CASSLGGIYGYTF
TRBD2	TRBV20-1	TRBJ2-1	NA	TGCAGTGCTAGTGGGGGACTAGCGCGACCAAATGAGCAGTTCTTC	CSASGGLARPNEQFF
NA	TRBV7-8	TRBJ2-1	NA	TGTGCCAGCAGCTACAATGAGCAGTTCTTC	CASSYNEQFF
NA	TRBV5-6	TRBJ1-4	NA	TGTGCCAGCAGCTTGGGAAGGGTGGCGTCTAATGAAAAACTGTTTTTT	CASSLGRVASNEKLFF
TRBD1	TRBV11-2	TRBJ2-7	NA	TGTGCCAGCAGCTCCTTGCGGGACAGGGGCTACGAGCAGTACTTC	CASSSLRDRGYEQYF
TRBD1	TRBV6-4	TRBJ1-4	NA	TGTGCCAGCAAGGGACAGGGAAGCGAAAAACTGTTTTTT	CASKGQGSEKLFF
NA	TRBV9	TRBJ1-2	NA	TGTGCCAGCTGGGGGAGGGGGGAGGGCTACACCTTC	CASWGRGEGYTF
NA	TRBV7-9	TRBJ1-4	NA	TGTGCCAGCAGCGAATCGACGGGGGAAAAACTGTTTTTT	CASSESTGEKLFF
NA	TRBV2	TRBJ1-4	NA	TGTGCCAGCAGTGACAGGACGGCCTGGGGAAAACTGTTTTTT	CASSDRTAWGKLFF
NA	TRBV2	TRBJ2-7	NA	TGTGCCAGCAGTACAGAGACAGATATATACGAGCAGTACTTC	CASSTETDIYEQYF
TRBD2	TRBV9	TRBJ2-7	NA	TGTGCCAGCAGCCCTACCGGGACTAGCGGGGGGTACGAGCAGTACTTC	CASSPTGTSGGYEQYF
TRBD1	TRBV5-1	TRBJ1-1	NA	TGCGCCAGCAGCCATCCGGGACAGGGGGCTGAAGCTTTCTTT	CASSHPGQGAEAFF
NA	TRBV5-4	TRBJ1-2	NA	TGTGCCAGCAGCTTGAGTAGTGGGGGGCATAGCTATGGCTACACCTTC	CASSLSSGGHSYGYTF
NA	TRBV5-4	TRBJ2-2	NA	TGTGCCAGCAGCCGTGGGGTCGGGAACACCGGGGAGCTGTTTTTT	CASSRGVGNTGELFF
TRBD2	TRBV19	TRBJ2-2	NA	TGTGCCAGTAGTATAGTCTCAGCGGGAGGGAACACCGGGGAGCTGTTTTTT	CASSIVSAGGNTGELFF
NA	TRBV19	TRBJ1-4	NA	TGTGCCAGTAGTATGGGGGCGGCGCCTGAAAAACTGTTTTTT	CASSMGAAPEKLFF
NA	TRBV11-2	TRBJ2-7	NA	TGTGCCAGCAGCTTTGCAGGGGCGGGATACGAGCAGTACTTC	CASSFAGAGYEQYF
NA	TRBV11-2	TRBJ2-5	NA	TGTGCCAGCAGCCAAACAGGGACCCAGTACTTC	CASSQTGTQYF
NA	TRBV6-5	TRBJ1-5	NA	TGTGCCAGCACCGCCGGACATGATCAGCCCCAGCATTTT	CASTAGHDQPQHF
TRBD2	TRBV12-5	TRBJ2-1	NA	TGTGCTAGGGGTCCTAGCGGGAGCCATTTCTCCTACAATGAGCAGTTCTTC	CARGPSGSHFSYNEQFF
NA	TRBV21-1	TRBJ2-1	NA	TGTGCCAGCAGCCCTCCCCCCCAAACTAGGCGTCTCTTC	CASSPPPQTRRLF
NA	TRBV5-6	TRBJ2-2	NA	TGTGCCAGCACCCTCTACTGGAGGCGCACCGGGGAGCTGTTTTTT	CASTLYWRRTGELFF
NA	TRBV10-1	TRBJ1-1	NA	TGCGCCAGCAGTGAGTCTCACACTGAAGCTTTCTTT	CASSESHTEAFF
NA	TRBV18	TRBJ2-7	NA	TGTGCCAGCTCACCACCGGACCGCACCACCTGGGACGAGCAGTACTTC	CASSPPDRTTWDEQYF
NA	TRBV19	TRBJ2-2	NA	TGTGCCAGTAGTATAGATTTAGTAGCGGCAGCGAACACCGGGGAGCTGTTTTTT	CASSIDLVAAANTGELFF
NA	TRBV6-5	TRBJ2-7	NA	TGTGCCAGCAGCAGTCAGGGGTCTTCCTACGAGCAGTACTTC	CASSSQGSSYEQYF
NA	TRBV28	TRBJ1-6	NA	TGTGCCAGCAGCCTCTCGCAGGGATTCTCCTATAATTCACCCCTCCACTTT	CASSLSQGFSYNSPLHF
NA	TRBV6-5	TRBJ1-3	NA	TGTGCCAGCAGTTTTCGGCAGGAGGGAAACACCATATATTTT	CASSFRQEGNTIYF
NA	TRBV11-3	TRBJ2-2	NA	TGTGCCAGCAGCCCCGGGCCCCTTGGCGGGGAGCTGTTTTTT	CASSPGPLGGELFF
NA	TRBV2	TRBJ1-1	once	TGTGCCAGCAGTGAAATATCCGTGAACACTGAAGCTTTCTTT	CASSEISVNTEAFF
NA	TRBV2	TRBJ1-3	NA	TGTGCCAGCAGTGAAACAGGGATCGGAAACACCATATATTTT	CASSETGIGNTIYF
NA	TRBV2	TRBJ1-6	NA	TGTGCCAGCAGTAGAGCTTACGGTGACTATAATTCACCCCTCCACTTT	CASSRAYGDYNSPLHF
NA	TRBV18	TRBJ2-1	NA	TGTGCCAGCTCACCACGAATCGGGCAGGGGACGGGGTTGAACTACAATGAGCAGTTCTTC	CASSPRIGQGTGLNYNEQFF
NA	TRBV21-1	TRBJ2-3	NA	TGTGCCAGCAGCAAAGTAAGGGGGCGAGGCACAGATACGCAGTATTTT	CASSKVRGRGTDTQYF
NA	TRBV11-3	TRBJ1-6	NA	TGTGCCAGCAGCTTACTGGGGGAAGAAGGGGTATCACCCCTCCACTTT	CASSLLGEEGVSPLHF
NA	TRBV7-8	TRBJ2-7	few	TGTGCCAGCAGCTTCCTCCCTGCGCAGGGCTACGAGCAGTACTTC	CASSFLPAQGYEQYF
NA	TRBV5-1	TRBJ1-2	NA	TGCGTGACGGCCCCCAGGGGCGGCTACACCTTC	CVTAPRGGYTF
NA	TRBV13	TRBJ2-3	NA	TGTGCCAGCAGCTTACGGCCGGGGGCCCCAGATACGCAGTATTTT	CASSLRPGAPDTQYF